The TCR beta chain under discussion was sequenced for a study of cytomegalovirus exposure and HLA in healthy donors. About the research overall: Genotyping of 400 or so donors showed that around 81% belonged to the Caucasian-associated ancestry cluster.

Whole-study findings and limits: About 87% or about 30% of the time was how often most TCR beta V segments were productive, according to an earlier analysis. Relative to equally common others, HLA-associated TCR beta chains showed greater clonal expansion in a later analysis.

The PCR employed 60 Vbeta primers together with 13 Jbeta primers. Clones were sequenced by immunoSEQ multiplex PCR, and TCRdb holds only the in-frame ones, with some missing. The sample records about 130,000 clones, around 85% being singletons. Details on this clone: The antigen remains unidentified.

This CDR3 has 12 amino acids. Germline V gene data show CDR1 as SGHRS and CDR2 as YFSETQ. Trimming took off 7 bases at V and 0 bases at J, with 7 bases between the two ends. J is TRBJ1-1 and V is TRBV5-1; D is uncertain. This TCR was recovered from a boy aged 10-17 years in good health and CMV-seronegative. Material for sequencing was PBMCs. The CDR3: CASAGLNTEAFF. In DNA form, the CDR3 reads TGCGCCAGCGCAGGCTTGAACACTGAAGCTTTCTTT.